The 9 T cell receptor beta chains given below trace back to one sample, sequenced in a study of T-cell reconstitution after alpha-beta-depleted transplantation in children. Preparation of the TCRbeta library involved a method that used unique molecular identifiers. TCRdb re-analysed the PCR reads in MiXCR, keeping a single row per CDR3 protein. The sample consists of 130,000 to 150,000 distinct CDR3 sequences, 8.8% of them appearing once. The specimen was PBMCs, mostly from graft donor cells, collected 180 days after TCRalphabeta/CD19-depleted stem cell transplant. Every receptor here comes from a female patient aged 2-15 years who had a stem cell transplant for congenital amegakaryocytic thrombocytopenia, so the T cells may come from the graft donor.

This clonotype was observed a few times. The genes are TRBV7-3 and TRBJ2-3; 12 bases map to TRBD2. Germline V gene data show CDR1 as SGHTA and CDR2 as FQGTGA. After removal of 4 bases from V and 1 base from J, the junction contained 3 bases not matched to a gene. The CDR3 contains 16 residues. This CDR3 is CASSWTSGKGTDTQYF. The CDR3 coding sequence is TGTGCCAGCAGCTGGACTAGCGGGAAAGGCACAGATACGCAGTATTTT.

This clonotype was recorded many times. The genes are TRBV6-5 and TRBJ1-2; perhaps TRBD1 as D (5 bases). Germline V CDR1 and CDR2: MNHEY, SVGAGI. The CDR3 runs 11 residues. The V end was cut by 6 bases, the J end by 5 bases, with 7 bases between. CDR3 in amino acids: CASRGLYGYTF. The CDR3 DNA sequence: TGTGCCAGCAGGGGGCTGTATGGCTACACCTTC.

In this sample, this clonotype turned up many times. The V call is TRBV9, the J call TRBJ2-2; tentatively, D is TRBD1 or TRBD2 (5 bases each). V lost 8 bases and J 3 bases, leaving 17 bases between the germline ends. The germline gives CDR1 SGDLS, CDR2 YYNGEE. This CDR3 has 15 amino acids. DNA for the CDR3: TGTGCCAGTACCAAGGGGAGCCCGTACACCGGGGAGCTGTTTTTT. This sequence encodes CASTKGSPYTGELFF.

This clonotype was detected only a few times. The J gene is TRBJ2-7, the V gene TRBV29-1; 7 nucleotides agree with TRBD1. The CDR3 has 13 amino acids. The J segment lost 6 bases and the V segment lost 6 bases, leaving 11 bases of the junction unmatched. CDR1 SQVTM and CDR2 ANQGSEA come from the germline V gene. CDR3 coding DNA: TGCAGCGTCCAAGGGGGCCCTAAGGTCGAGCAGTACTTC. Translated: CSVQGGPKVEQYF.

This clonotype was seen at least ten times. The chain links TRBV25-1 to TRBJ1-2; TRBD1 is a possible D gene (6 bases). V dropped 7 bases and J dropped 5 bases, with 11 bases sitting between them. The germline CDR1 and CDR2 sequences are MGHDK and SYGVNS. This CDR3 is 12 amino acids long. The CDR3 DNA reads TGTGCCAGCACTCGAACAGGGTATGGCTACACCTTC. Amino acids: CASTRTGYGYTF.

This clonotype was recorded at least ten times. This chain links TRBV3-1 with TRBJ2-1; 12 nucleotides agree with TRBD2. CDR1 LGHDT and CDR2 YNNKEL come from the germline V gene (reference sequence). V lost 4 bases, J lost 3 bases, and 4 bases stayed unmatched. The CDR3 spans 16 residues. CDR3 amino acids: CASSRLAGVFYNEQFF. The DNA of the CDR3 is TGTGCCAGCAGCCGACTAGCGGGAGTTTTCTACAATGAGCAGTTCTTC.

The rearrangement links TRBV4-1 to TRBJ2-2; the D gene is possibly TRBD2 (5 bases). Germline V gene sequence: CDR1 MGHRA, CDR2 YSYEKL. The CDR3 loop spans 17 amino acids. Trimming pared 3 bases from V and 2 bases from J, leaving 16 bases between. In nucleotides, the CDR3 is TGCGCCAGCAGCCACCAGGCTTTAAGGACTAACACCGGGGAGCTGTTTTTT. Protein product: CASSHQALRTNTGELFF.

This clonotype has at least ten counts. The CDR3 DNA follows: TGCAGTGCTAGAGCGGGGACTAGCGGACTCTACAATGAGCAGTTCTTC. Protein: CSARAGTSGLYNEQFF. The chain links TRBV20-1 to TRBJ2-1; 11 bases align to TRBD2. Germline V gene data show CDR1 as DFQATT and CDR2 as SNEGSKA (reference sequence). CDR3 length: 16 residues. J lost 3 bases, V lost 1 base, and 5 bases had no gene match.

This clonotype has more than one count but fewer than ten. The V and J genes are TRBV20-1 and TRBJ2-5; 9 bases line up with TRBD2. Trimming removed 7 bases from V and 2 bases from J; junction bases left unmatched: 11. The CDR3 covers 15 residues. Looked up from germline, CDR1 is DFQATT and CDR2 is SNEGSKA (reference sequence). This CDR3 reads CSVPTMREGQETQYF. The CDR3 DNA sequence: TGCAGTGTCCCTACGATGCGGGAGGGACAAGAGACCCAGTACTTC.